The clone carrying this TCR beta chain was seen once. The antigen is unknown. These data come from a study of cytomegalovirus exposure and HLA in healthy donors. From the roughly 120-subject validation cohort, which was separate from the roughly 610-subject first cohort, the donors were drawn. Germline V gene data show CDR1 as SEHNR and CDR2 as FQNEAQ (reference sequence). This CDR3 is built from 16 residues. Losses at the gene ends were 5 bases for V and 0 bases for J; bases not matched to a gene: 5. Assay: immunoSEQ multiplex PCR; the TCRdb copy retains only in-frame clones and omits some. The data contain tens of thousands of clones, less than 95% of them singletons. Study conclusions and caveats: Researchers catalogued roughly 170 TCR beta chains as cytomegalovirus-associated.

This TCR was recovered from a woman younger than 30 in good health and CMV-seronegative. Material: PBMCs. V usage is TRBV7-9 and J usage is TRBJ2-7; 12 bases map to TRBD2. CDR3 coding DNA: TGTGCCAGCAGCCAACGACTAGCGGGGGACTCCTACGAGCAGTACTTC. This codes for CASSQRLAGDSYEQYF.